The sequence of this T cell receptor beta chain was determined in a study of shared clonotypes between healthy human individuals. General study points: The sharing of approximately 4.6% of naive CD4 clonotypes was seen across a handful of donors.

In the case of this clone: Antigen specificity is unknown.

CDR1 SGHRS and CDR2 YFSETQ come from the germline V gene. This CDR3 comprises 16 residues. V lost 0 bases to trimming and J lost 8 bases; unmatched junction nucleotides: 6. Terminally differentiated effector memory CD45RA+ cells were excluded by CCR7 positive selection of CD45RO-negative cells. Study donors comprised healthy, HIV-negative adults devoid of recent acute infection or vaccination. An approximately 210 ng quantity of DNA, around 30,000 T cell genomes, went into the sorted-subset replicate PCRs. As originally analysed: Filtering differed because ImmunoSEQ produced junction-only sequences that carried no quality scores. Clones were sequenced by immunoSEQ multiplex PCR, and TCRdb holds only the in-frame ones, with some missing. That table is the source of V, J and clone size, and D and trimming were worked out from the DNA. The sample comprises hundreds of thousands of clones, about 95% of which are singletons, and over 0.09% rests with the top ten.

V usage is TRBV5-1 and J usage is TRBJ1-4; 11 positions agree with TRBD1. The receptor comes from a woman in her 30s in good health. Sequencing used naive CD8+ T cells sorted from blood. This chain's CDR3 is CASSLGIGTGGEKLFF. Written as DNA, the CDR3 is TGCGCCAGCAGCTTGGGAATCGGGACAGGGGGAGAAAAACTGTTTTTT.